This T cell receptor (beta chain) was documented in a study of graft-versus-host responses after intestinal transplantation. Background on the study: Anti-thymocyte globulin induction, then tacrolimus and steroids for two to four years, went to all recipients. Overall study results and limits: Allografts from individuals with graft-donor T cell macrochimerism displayed high graft-versus-host to host-versus-graft clonal ratios. GvH clones detected in recipient marrow included some appearing first in ileum or blood.

Method: immunoSEQ multiplex PCR; TCRdb's copy keeps in-frame clones and lacks some. The profile covers just under 90,000 clones, with around 83% appearing a single time and about a sixth taken by the ten largest. This clone was seen only once. Its antigen is unknown. This specimen was unstimulated CD8+ T cells sorted from spleen or lymph node cells, taken before intestinal transplant. This TCR was sampled from a human donor who received an intestinal transplant.

This CDR3 is CASSKLKREAGQETQYF. The CDR3 DNA follows: TGTGCCAGCAGCAAACTGAAGCGGGAGGCGGGTCAAGAGACCCAGTACTTC. The rearrangement links TRBV21-1 to TRBJ2-5; the DNA was not used to check the table's D call, TRBD2. TRBV21-1 constitutes a pseudogene. The CDR3 runs to 17 residues.